This T cell receptor beta chain was captured in a study of blood T cell repertoires in COVID-19. Those enrolled in Seattle joined during active infection and were followed longitudinally afterward. Measured with immunoSEQ multiplex PCR; TCRdb has only the in-frame clones, and not every one. The repertoire holds about 350,000 clones, with around 90% as singletons. V lost 4 bases to trimming and J lost 1 base, with 9 bases between them. This CDR3 region has 14 residues. Per germline, CDR1 KGHDR and CDR2 SFDVKD. This chain links TRBV24-1 with TRBJ1-1, with D possibly being TRBD1 (6 bases). The sequence derives from a woman aged 60 to 75 with COVID-19, enrolled during active disease. Sequences were obtained from peripheral blood. The CDR3 region is CATSETGTNTEAFF. The CDR3, as DNA: TGTGCCACCAGTGAGACAGGAACGAACACTGAAGCTTTCTTT.